The clone carrying this T cell receptor (beta chain) has at least ten counts. Antigen specificity is unknown. This specimen comes from a study of early T cells in non-severe SARS-CoV-2 infection. The wider study: Bulk RNA from unsorted whole blood was sequenced; chains were unpaired.

Germline CDR1 SGHAT, CDR2 FQNNGV. This CDR3 spans 15 amino acids. V was cut by 3 bases and J by 8 bases, with 17 bases left in between. Tagging with unique molecular identifiers was applied to individual cDNA molecules. TCRdb recomputed calls from the 5' RACE reads with MiXCR, one row per CDR3 protein. Of roughly 51,000 distinct CDR3 sequences in the sample, 6.5% were seen once. Whole-study findings and limits: Lookups in VDJdb leaned toward anti-spike CD8 responses and missed private and CD4 specificities.

This chain joins TRBV11-2 and TRBJ2-1; D possibly corresponds to TRBD1 (7 bases). This clonotype was sampled from an adult who was a healthcare worker with PCR-confirmed SARS-CoV-2 infection or an uninfected control (not recorded which). The input for sequencing was whole blood, taken at baseline. CDR3 sequence: CASSFAGGGLDEQFF. The CDR3 DNA is TGTGCCAGCAGCTTCGCAGGGGGAGGTCTCGATGAGCAGTTCTTC.